The 17 T cell receptor beta chains below were found in one sample sequenced in a study of blood T cell repertoires in COVID-19. TCRdb's copy holds only in-frame clones and misses some; the assay was immunoSEQ multiplex PCR. The sample carries more than 150,000 clones, more than 85% recorded once. Specimen: peripheral blood. These receptors all stem from a man aged 35 to 55 with active or convalescent COVID-19.

A note on this clone: At one boundary the junction diverges from the germline segment, which might be a read error. This chain connects TRBV7-7 to TRBJ2-5; possibly TRBD1 for D (5 bases). CDR1 is SSHAT, CDR2 FNYEAQ, per germline (reference sequence). This CDR3 is built from 13 residues. Here the CDR3 DNA reads TGTGCTAGCAGCCCCCGGACACAAGAGACCCAGTACTTC. This gives the protein CASSPRTQETQYF.

The chain uses TRBV28 and TRBJ2-5; TRBD2 aligns across 13 bases. CDR1 and CDR2 (germline): MDHEN, SYDVKM. The ends lost 6 bases at V and 4 bases at J; junction bases unmatched: 14. This CDR3 comprises 18 residues. DNA of the CDR3: TGTGCCAGCAGCTCTTGGACTAGCGGGGGCCGAGGGAGAGAGACCCAGTACTTC. Protein sequence: CASSSWTSGGRGRETQYF.

The rearrangement uses TRBV7-2 and TRBJ2-5, with 9 nucleotides matching TRBD2. CDR1 and CDR2 (germline): SGHTA, FQGNSA. The CDR3 spans 15 residues. The J segment lost 4 bases and the V segment lost 3 bases, leaving 6 bases of the junction unmatched. The CDR3 DNA follows: TGTGCCAGCAGCTTTGGCGGGGGGGCGATAGAGACCCAGTACTTC. It specifies CASSFGGGAIETQYF.

About this clone: The same CDR3 arises from other DNA sequences in this sample as well. The rearrangement joins TRBV11-3 to TRBJ2-2; D remains unclear. This CDR3 region has 14 residues. V was shortened by 5 bases and J by 0 bases, with 7 bases between the two germline ends. The germline gives CDR1 SGHNT, CDR2 YENEEA. The CDR3 protein is CASSPDTNTGELFF. For the CDR3, the DNA is TGTGCCAGCAGCCCAGACACGAACACCGGGGAGCTGTTTTTT.

Only a few counts were recorded for this clone. The chain uses TRBV7-2 and TRBJ1-6, with TRBD1 matching 7 bases. The CDR3 is made up of 15 amino acids. The V gene end was trimmed by 5 bases and the J gene end by 4 bases; junction bases not matched to a gene: 5. CDR1 is SGHTA and CDR2 is FQGNSA in the germline V gene. CDR3 bases: TGTGCCAGCAGCCCATCGACAGGGTATAATTCACCCCTCCACTTT. Its protein is CASSPSTGYNSPLHF.

CDR3 loop: CASSLAGGGYTF. The CDR3 nucleotides read TGTGCCAGCAGCTTAGCCGGAGGTGGCTACACCTTC. The chain joins TRBV7-8 to TRBJ1-2, with unresolved D. The V end lost 0 bases, the J end lost 7 bases, and 6 bases lay between the germline ends. Germline V lookup: CDR1 SGHVS, CDR2 FQNEAQ. This CDR3 is 12 amino acids long.

The genes are TRBV7-6 and TRBJ2-3, with 8 bases matching TRBD1. CDR1 SGHVS and CDR2 FNYEAQ come from the germline V gene. CDR3 length: 15 amino acids. The ends lost 1 base at V and 4 bases at J; junction bases unmatched: 4. In DNA form, the CDR3 reads TGTGCCAGCAGCTTAGGGGCAGGGGGCGCAGATACGCAGTATTTT. Its translation is CASSLGAGGADTQYF.

The chain joins TRBV12-3 or TRBV12-4 to TRBJ2-5, with D tentatively TRBD1 (6 bases). V shed 3 bases and J shed 13 bases, with 15 bases lying between them. The CDR3 is 12 amino acids. This CDR3 reads CASSLNQGPLYF. CDR3 nucleotide sequence: TGTGCCAGCAGTTTGAATCAGGGGCCCCTGTACTTC.

CDR3 protein: CASMDSNTGELFF. In DNA form, the CDR3 reads TGTGCCAGCATGGACAGTAACACCGGGGAGCTGTTTTTT. This chain uses TRBV5-4 with TRBJ2-2; tentatively, D is TRBD1 (6 bases). CDR3 size: 13 residues. From germline, CDR1 is SGHNT and CDR2 YYREEE (reference sequence). Trimming shortened V by 6 bases and J by 2 bases, and 8 bases separated the two germline ends.

The chain carries TRBV25-1 and TRBJ2-1; D unclear. Trimming left V 5 bases short and J 7 bases short, with 9 bases between. Germline CDR1 is MGHDK and CDR2 is SYGVNS. CDR3 length equals 12 residues. The CDR3 spells CASSFTENEQFF. As DNA, the CDR3 is TGTGCCAGCAGTTTCACAGAGAATGAGCAGTTCTTC.

This chain connects TRBV14 to TRBJ2-7, with TRBD1 matching 8 bases. This CDR3 comprises 16 residues. Germline lookup yields CDR1 SGHDN and CDR2 FVKESK. The V segment lost 0 bases and the J segment 4 bases; nucleotides outside the gene matches: 8. CDR3 nucleotide sequence: TGTGCCAGCAGCCAAGACAGTTCAGGGGGCAGGTACGAGCAGTACTTC. This gives the protein CASSQDSSGGRYEQYF.

This clone was seen only once. The chain employs TRBV7-2 and TRBJ2-3; D remains unclear. V dropped 5 bases and J dropped 5 bases, with 8 bases sitting between them. The CDR3 covers 12 residues. The germline V gene encodes CDR1 SGHTA and CDR2 FQGNSA. The CDR3, as DNA: TGTGCCAGCAGCCCCATCGGAGATACGCAGTATTTT. It yields the protein CASSPIGDTQYF.

This sequence joins TRBV7-2 and TRBJ1-4; no reliable D call. The CDR3 runs to 17 residues. Germline-derived CDR1 and CDR2 are SGHTA and FQGNSA. Trimming left V 1 base short and J 0 bases short, with 12 bases between. The CDR3 reads CASSLGVGRATNEKLFF. The CDR3 DNA reads as TGTGCCAGCAGCTTAGGGGTGGGCAGAGCAACTAATGAAAAACTGTTTTTT.

This clone was detected a few times. DNA for the CDR3: TGCGCCAGCAGTGGGACGACAGCCAATGAGCAGTTCTTC. Protein product: CASSGTTANEQFF. V gene TRBV10-2 combines with J gene TRBJ2-1, with D possibly being TRBD1 (5 bases). V was shortened by 4 bases and J by 6 bases, with 10 bases between the two germline ends. Germline V gene lookup returns CDR1 WSHSY and CDR2 SAAADI. There are 13 residues in the CDR3.

This chain uses TRBV4-3 with TRBJ2-5; 8 positions match TRBD1. Losses at the gene ends were 1 base for V and 4 bases for J; bases not matched to a gene: 5. The CDR3 has 15 amino acids. Germline V CDR1 and CDR2: LGHNA, YSLEER. CDR3 coding DNA: TGCGCCAGCAGCCAAGTACTAGACAGGGGAGAGACCCAGTACTTC. Its protein product is CASSQVLDRGETQYF.

The chain couples TRBV19 to TRBJ1-5, with TRBD1 matching 7 bases. The CDR3 contains 14 residues. V lost 5 bases to trimming and J lost 7 bases; unmatched junction nucleotides: 8. Germline V gene lookup returns CDR1 LNHDA and CDR2 SQIVND (reference sequence). The CDR3 bases are TGTGCCAGTAGTCCTGACAGGGAGCGGCAGCCCCAGCATTTT. Its protein is CASSPDRERQPQHF.

The chain is built from TRBV5-4 and TRBJ2-1, with TRBD2 identical over 8 bases. The CDR3 is 15 amino acids. The germline gives CDR1 SGHNT, CDR2 YYREEE (reference sequence). V shed 3 bases and J 5 bases; nucleotides not matched to a gene: 7. The CDR3 loop reads CASSYPGTSDNEQFF. CDR3 bases: TGTGCCAGCAGCTACCCCGGGACTAGTGACAATGAGCAGTTCTTC.